This TCR beta chain was retrieved from a study of T cells after yellow fever vaccination. Study-level points and caveats: Weaker overall, the secondary response nonetheless peaked faster (day 5 versus 15).

A note on this clonotype: Antigen unknown.

This CDR3 has 12 residues. Between the trimmed V and J ends, which lost 5 bases and 5 bases, there was a span of 6 bases. In germline, CDR1 is MNHNY, CDR2 SVGAGI (reference sequence). TCRdb analysed the 5' RACE reads with MiXCR anew, one entry per CDR3 protein. Of just under 600,000 distinct CDR3 sequences detected, approximately 15% appear once; the ten largest clones hold around 15%. This TCR was recovered from a man aged 25 to 40 who received the YFV17D yellow fever vaccine. This sequence joins TRBV6-6 and TRBJ2-2; no clear D. This specimen consisted of PBMCs, obtained on the day of the yellow fever booster vaccination. Here the CDR3 reads CASSMGTGELFF. The DNA of the CDR3 is TGTGCCAGCAGTATGGGAACCGGGGAGCTGTTTTTT.